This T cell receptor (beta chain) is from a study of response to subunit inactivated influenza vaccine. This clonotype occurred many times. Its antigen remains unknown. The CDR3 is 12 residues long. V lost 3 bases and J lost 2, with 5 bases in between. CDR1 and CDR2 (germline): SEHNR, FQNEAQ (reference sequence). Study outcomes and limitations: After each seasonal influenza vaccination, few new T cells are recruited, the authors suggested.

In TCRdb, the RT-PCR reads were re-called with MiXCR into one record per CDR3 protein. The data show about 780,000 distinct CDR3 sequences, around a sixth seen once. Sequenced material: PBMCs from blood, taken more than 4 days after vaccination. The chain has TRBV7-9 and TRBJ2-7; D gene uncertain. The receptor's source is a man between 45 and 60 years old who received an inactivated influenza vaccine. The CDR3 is CASSFSTYEQYF. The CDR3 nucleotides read TGTGCCAGCAGCTTTTCGACCTACGAGCAGTACTTC.